Shown below are 2 T cell receptor beta chains from a single sample sequenced in a study of T cell responses to AZD1222 COVID-19 vaccine. Assay used: immunoSEQ multiplex PCR; TCRdb lists only in-frame clones, some missing. The sample carries about 79,000 clones, under 95% recorded once. The sample in question was peripheral blood, obtained on day 0 of MenACWY control vaccination. The receptors were sampled from an adult in good health.

V gene TRBV18 combines with J gene TRBJ1-1, with unresolved D. The CDR3 extends over 13 amino acids. Germline V CDR1 and CDR2: KGHSH, LQKENI. The V gene lost 0 bases and the J gene lost 6 bases, with 8 bases spanning the gap. The CDR3 DNA sequence: TGTGCCAGCTCACCACCGGAGAGGCCTGAAGCTTTCTTT. It codes for CASSPPERPEAFF.

This clone came up once. The genes are TRBV3-1 (or the pseudogene TRBV3-2) and TRBJ2-2; D could derive from TRBD1 or TRBD2 (6 bases each). The V gene lost 3 bases and the J gene lost 4 bases, with 18 bases spanning the gap. The CDR3 has 17 residues. Germline lookup yields CDR1 LGHDT and CDR2 YNNKEL (reference sequence). The CDR3 DNA reads TGTGCCAGCAGCCATCGGCTGCAGGGGACTGGCACCGGGGAGCTGTTTTTT. Amino acid sequence: CASSHRLQGTGTGELFF.